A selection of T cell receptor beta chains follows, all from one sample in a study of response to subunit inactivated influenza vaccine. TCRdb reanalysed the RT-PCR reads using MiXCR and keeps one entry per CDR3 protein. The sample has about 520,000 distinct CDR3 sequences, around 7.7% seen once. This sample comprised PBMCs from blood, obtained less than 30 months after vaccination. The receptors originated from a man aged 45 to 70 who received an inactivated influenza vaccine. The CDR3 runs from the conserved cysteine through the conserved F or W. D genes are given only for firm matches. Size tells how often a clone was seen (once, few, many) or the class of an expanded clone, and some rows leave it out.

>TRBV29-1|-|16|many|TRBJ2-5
CSVEERGPMYQETQYF
TGCAGCGTTGAAGAGCGGGGCCCGATGTACCAAGAGACCCAGTACTTC
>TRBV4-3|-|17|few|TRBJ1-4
CASSPRTGPPTNEKLFF
TGCGCCAGCAGCCCCCGAACAGGGCCCCCTACTAATGAAAAACTGTTTTTT
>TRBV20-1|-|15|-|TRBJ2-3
CSASWPGESTDTQYF
TGCAGTGCTAGTTGGCCGGGGGAGAGCACAGATACGCAGTATTTT
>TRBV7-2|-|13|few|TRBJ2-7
CASSSLPSYEQYF
TGTGCCAGCAGCTCCTTACCCTCCTACGAGCAGTACTTC
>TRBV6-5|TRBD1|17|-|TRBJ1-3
CASSYRAGGLTGNTIYF
TGTGCCAGCAGTTACCGGGCAGGGGGCCTCACTGGAAACACCATATATTTT
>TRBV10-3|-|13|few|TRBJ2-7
CAISLGLKYEQYF
TGTGCCATCAGTTTAGGTCTGAAATACGAGCAGTACTTC
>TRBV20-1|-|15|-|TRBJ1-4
CSAREGTTSNEKLFF
TGCAGTGCTAGAGAGGGGACAACATCGAATGAAAAACTGTTTTTT
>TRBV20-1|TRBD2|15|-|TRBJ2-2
CSANQLLAGHGELFF
TGCAGTGCTAACCAACTTCTAGCGGGGCACGGGGAGCTGTTTTTT
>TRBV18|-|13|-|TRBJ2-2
CASSPEVAGELFF
TGTGCCAGCTCACCAGAGGTAGCCGGGGAGCTGTTTTTT
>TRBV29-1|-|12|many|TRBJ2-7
CSVGGNLGEQYF
TGCAGCGTTGGCGGGAATCTGGGCGAGCAGTACTTC
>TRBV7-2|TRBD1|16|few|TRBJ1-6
CASSLAGTAIQSPLHF
TGTGCCAGCAGCTTAGCTGGGACAGCCATTCAGTCACCCCTCCACTTT
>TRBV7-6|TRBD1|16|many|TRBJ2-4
CASSLLHGQGADIQYF
TGTGCCAGCAGCTTACTACACGGACAGGGGGCTGACATTCAGTACTTC
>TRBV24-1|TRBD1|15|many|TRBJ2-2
CATSVADRDAGELFF
TGTGCCACCAGTGTCGCCGACAGGGATGCCGGGGAGCTGTTTTTT
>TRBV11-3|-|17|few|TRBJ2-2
CASSHRDFLSSAGELFF
TGTGCCAGCAGCCACCGGGACTTCTTATCCTCCGCCGGGGAGCTGTTTTTT
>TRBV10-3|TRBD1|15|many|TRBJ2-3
CATAGTGGNTDTQYF
TGTGCCACCGCCGGGACAGGGGGCAACACAGATACGCAGTATTTT
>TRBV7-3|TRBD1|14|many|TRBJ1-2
CASSKAGTGEGYTF
TGTGCCAGCAGCAAAGCCGGGACAGGGGAAGGCTACACCTTC
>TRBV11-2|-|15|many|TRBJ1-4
CASSLSSGTNEKLFF
TGTGCCAGCAGCTTATCGTCTGGAACTAATGAAAAACTGTTTTTT
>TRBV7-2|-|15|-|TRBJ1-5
CASTQTGHSNHPQHF
TGTGCCAGCACCCAAACAGGGCATAGCAATCATCCCCAGCATTTT
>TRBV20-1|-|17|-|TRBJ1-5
CSARMGGFGLSNQPQHF
TGCAGTGCTAGAATGGGGGGTTTCGGGTTGAGCAATCAGCCCCAGCATTTT
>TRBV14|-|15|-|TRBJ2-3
CASSQGPGGADTQYF
TGTGCCAGCAGCCAAGGACCCGGGGGCGCAGATACGCAGTATTTT
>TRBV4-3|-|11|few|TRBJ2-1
CASSQEDEQFF
TGCGCCAGCAGCCAAGAGGATGAGCAGTTCTTC
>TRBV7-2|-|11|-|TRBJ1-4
CASSLTEKLFF
TGTGCCAGCAGCTTAACTGAAAAACTGTTTTTT
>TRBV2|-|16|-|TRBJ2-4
CASSGIGSGVKNIQYF
TGTGCCAGCAGTGGTATAGGTTCCGGGGTCAAAAACATTCAGTACTTC
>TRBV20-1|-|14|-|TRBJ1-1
CSARGDKATYEAFF
TGCAGTGCTAGGGGTGATAAGGCGACCTATGAAGCTTTCTTT
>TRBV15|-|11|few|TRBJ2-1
CATSREGEQFF
TGTGCCACCAGCAGGGAGGGAGAGCAGTTCTTC
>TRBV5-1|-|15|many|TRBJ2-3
CASSLGQASTDTQYF
TGCGCCAGCAGCTTGGGGCAGGCGAGCACAGATACGCAGTATTTT
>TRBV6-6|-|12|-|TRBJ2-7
CASSSPNYEQYF
TGTGCCAGCAGTTCACCGAATTACGAGCAGTACTTC
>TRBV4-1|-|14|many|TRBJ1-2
CASSSWEKNYGYTF
TGCGCCAGCAGCTCCTGGGAGAAGAACTATGGCTACACCTTC
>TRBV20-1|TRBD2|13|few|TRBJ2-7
CSAIAGITYEQYF
TGCAGTGCCATAGCGGGAATAACTTACGAGCAGTACTTC
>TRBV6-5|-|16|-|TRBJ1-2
CASSYSGHQYNYGYTF
TGTGCCAGCAGTTACTCGGGACACCAGTATAACTATGGCTACACCTTC
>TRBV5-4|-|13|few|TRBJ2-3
CASRPAGADTQYF
TGTGCCAGCAGACCAGCCGGGGCAGATACGCAGTATTTT
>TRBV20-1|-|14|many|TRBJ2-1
CRAKFGGDYNEQFF
TGCAGAGCTAAATTCGGCGGGGACTACAATGAGCAGTTCTTC
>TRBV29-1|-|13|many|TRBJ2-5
CSVVRGFGETQYF
TGCAGCGTTGTCCGAGGGTTTGGAGAGACCCAGTACTTC
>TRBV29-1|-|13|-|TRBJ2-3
CSVDTQGPDTQYF
TGCAGCGTTGACACCCAGGGGCCAGATACGCAGTATTTT
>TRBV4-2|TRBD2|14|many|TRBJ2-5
CASSLGLAGGDQYF
TGTGCCAGCAGCCTTGGACTAGCGGGAGGCGACCAGTACTTC